This T cell receptor (beta chain) was found in a study of identical twins. Findings and limits, study-wide: Because invariant MAIT and iNKT cells could be present, zero-insertion analyses could be partly confounded. The more abundant beta clonotypes in cord blood had fewer insertions, and memory repertoires did not show this.

The CDR3 length is 13 residues. The V end was cut by 2 bases, the J end by 3 bases, with 8 bases between. In regard to this clonotype: Antigen: not known.

Template switching added a universal primer site; cDNA carried unique molecular identifiers. TCRdb redid the calling of the 5' RACE reads with MiXCR, one entry per CDR3 protein. The table includes around 480,000 distinct CDR3 sequences, around an eighth detected once. The same data also went into a second study, on yellow fever vaccine responses in identical twins. That publication notes: As reported, the vaccine T cell response of twins seemed partly convergent and partly personalized.

The gene calls are TRBV12-3 or TRBV12-4 and TRBJ2-7; D gene uncertain. The sequenced sample was CD4+ T cells sorted from blood. The receptor was derived from a woman between 18 and 30 years old in good health. The CDR3 sequence: CASSLFPNYEQYF. The CDR3 DNA is TGTGCCAGCAGTTTATTTCCCAACTACGAGCAGTACTTC.